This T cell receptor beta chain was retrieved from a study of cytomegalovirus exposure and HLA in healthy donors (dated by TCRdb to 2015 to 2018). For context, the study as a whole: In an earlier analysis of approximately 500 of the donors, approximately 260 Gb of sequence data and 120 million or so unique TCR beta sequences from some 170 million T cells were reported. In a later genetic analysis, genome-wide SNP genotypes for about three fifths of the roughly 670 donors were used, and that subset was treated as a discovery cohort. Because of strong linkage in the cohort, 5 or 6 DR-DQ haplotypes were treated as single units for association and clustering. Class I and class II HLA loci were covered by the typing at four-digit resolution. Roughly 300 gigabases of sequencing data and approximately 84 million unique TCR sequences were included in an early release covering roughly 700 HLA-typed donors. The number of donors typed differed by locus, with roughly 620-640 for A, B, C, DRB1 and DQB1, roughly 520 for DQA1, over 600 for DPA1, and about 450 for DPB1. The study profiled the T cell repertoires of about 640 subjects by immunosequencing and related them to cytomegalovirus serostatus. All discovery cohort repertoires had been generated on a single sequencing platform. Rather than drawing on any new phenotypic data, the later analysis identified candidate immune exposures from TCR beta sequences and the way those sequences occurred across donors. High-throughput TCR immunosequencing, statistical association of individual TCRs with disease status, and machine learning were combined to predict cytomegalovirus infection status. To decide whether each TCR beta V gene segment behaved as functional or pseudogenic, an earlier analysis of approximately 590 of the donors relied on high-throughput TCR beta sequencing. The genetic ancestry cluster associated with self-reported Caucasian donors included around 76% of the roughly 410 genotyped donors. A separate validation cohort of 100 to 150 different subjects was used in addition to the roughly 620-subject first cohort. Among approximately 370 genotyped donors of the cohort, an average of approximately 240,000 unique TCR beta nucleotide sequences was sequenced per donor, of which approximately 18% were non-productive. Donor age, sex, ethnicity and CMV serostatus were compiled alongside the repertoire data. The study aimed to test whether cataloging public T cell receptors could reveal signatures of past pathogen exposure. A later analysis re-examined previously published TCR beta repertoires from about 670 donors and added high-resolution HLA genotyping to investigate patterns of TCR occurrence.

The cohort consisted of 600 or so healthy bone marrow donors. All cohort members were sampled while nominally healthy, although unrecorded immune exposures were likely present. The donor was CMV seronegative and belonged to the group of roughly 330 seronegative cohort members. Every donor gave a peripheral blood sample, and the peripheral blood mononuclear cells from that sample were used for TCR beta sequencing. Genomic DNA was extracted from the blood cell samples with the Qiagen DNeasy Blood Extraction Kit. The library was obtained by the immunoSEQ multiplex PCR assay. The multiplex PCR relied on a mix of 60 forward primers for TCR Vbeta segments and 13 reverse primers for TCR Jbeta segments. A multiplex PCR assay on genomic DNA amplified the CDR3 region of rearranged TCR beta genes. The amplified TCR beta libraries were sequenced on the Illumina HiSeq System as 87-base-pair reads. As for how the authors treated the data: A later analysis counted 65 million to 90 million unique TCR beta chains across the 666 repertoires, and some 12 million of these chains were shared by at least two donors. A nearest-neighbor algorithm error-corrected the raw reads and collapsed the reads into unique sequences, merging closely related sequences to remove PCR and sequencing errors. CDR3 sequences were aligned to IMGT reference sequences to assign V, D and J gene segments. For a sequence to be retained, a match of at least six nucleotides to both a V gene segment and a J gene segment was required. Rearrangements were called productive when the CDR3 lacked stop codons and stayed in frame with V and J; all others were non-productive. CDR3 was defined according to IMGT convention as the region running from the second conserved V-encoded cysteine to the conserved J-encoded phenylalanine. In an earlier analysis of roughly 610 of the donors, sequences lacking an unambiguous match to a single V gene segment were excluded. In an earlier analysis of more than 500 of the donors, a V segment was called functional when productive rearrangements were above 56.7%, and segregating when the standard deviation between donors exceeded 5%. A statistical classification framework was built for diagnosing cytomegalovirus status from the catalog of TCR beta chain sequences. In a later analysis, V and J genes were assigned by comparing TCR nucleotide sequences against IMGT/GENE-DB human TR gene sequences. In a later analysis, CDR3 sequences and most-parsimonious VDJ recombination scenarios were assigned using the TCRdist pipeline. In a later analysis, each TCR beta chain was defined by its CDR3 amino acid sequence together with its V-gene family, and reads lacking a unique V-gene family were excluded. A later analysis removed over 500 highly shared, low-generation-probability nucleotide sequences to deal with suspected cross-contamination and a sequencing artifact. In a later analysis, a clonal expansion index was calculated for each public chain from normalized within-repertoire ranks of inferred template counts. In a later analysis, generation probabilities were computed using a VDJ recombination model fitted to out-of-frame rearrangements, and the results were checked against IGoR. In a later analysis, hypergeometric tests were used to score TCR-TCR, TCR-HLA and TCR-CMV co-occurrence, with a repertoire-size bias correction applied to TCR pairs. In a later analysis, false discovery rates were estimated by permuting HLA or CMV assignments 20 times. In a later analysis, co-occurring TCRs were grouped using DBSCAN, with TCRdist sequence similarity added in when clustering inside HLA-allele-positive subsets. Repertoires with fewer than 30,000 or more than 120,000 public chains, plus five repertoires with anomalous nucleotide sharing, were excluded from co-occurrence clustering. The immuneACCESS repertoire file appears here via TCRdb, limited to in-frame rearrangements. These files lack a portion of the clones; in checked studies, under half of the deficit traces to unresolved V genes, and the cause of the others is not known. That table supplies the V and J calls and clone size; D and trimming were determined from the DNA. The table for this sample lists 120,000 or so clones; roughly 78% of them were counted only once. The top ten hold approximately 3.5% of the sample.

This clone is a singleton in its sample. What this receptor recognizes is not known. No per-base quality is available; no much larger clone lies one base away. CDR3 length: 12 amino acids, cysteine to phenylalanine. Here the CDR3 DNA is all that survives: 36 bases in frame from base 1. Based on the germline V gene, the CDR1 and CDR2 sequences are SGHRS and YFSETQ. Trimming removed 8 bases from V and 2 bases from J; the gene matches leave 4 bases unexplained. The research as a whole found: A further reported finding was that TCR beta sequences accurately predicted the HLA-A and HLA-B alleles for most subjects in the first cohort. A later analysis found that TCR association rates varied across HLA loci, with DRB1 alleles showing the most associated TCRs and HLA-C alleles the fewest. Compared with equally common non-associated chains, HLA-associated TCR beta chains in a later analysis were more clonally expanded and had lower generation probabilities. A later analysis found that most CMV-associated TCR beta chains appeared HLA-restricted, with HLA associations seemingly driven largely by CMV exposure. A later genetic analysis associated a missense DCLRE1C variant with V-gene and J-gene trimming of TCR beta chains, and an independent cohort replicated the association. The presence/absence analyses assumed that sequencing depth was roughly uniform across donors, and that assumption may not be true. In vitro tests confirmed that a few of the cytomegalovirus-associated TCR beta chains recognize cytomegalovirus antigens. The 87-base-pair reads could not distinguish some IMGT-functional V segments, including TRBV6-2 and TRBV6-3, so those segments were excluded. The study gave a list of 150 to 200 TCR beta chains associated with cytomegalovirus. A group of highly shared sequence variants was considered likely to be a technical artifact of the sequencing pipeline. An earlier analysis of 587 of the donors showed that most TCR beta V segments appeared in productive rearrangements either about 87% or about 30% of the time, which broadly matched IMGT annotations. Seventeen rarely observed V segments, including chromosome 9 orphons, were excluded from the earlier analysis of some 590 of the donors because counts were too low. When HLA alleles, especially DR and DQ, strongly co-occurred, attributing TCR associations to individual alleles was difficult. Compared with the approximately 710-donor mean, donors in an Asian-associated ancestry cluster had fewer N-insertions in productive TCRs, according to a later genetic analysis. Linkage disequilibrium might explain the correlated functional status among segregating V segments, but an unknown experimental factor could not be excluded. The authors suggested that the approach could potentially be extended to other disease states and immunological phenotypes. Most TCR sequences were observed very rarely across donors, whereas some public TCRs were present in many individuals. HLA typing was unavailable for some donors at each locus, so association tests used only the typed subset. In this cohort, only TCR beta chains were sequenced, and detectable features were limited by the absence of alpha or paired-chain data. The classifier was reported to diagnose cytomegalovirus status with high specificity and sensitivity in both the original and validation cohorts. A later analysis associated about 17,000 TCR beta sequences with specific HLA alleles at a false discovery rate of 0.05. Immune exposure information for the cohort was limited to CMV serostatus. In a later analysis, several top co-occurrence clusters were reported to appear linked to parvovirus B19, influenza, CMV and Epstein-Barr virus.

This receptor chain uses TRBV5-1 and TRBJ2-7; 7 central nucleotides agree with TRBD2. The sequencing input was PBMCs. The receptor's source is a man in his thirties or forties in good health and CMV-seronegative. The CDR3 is CASREGTYEQYF. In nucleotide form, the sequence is TGCGCCAGTAGGGAGGGAACCTACGAGCAGTACTTC.